This T cell receptor (beta chain) was sequenced in a study of CD8 T cells in Susac syndrome. In the study overall: Patients with Susac syndrome were therapy-naive, treated with corticosteroids, or treated with intravenous immunoglobulin alone when blood was collected.

On this clonotype itself: Its antigen is currently unknown.

Purification of the CD8+ and CD4+ T cells relied on negative isolation, and TEMRA cells underwent FACS enrichment. Regarding the study as a whole: Across the total CD8+ repertoires, about 17 Susac-specific public clones were detected, and across the CD8+ TEMRA repertoires, four to six such clones were detected.

RNA in amounts of roughly 0.5 to 1 ug was reverse transcribed with random hexamers. The CDR3 of TCR beta was amplified by immunoSEQ multiplex PCR across 54 Vbeta and 13 Jbeta. TCRdb re-analysed the immunoSEQ multiplex PCR reads in MiXCR, keeping a single row per CDR3 protein. Seen here are about 120,000 distinct CDR3 sequences, 85% to 95% observed once, and the top ten hold 0.28%. The CDR3 has 16 residues. The V end was cut by 4 bases, the J end by 4 bases, with 17 bases between. Germline V CDR1 and CDR2: SGDLS, YYNGEE. The chain links TRBV9 to TRBJ2-2; no clear D gene. The clonotype comes from a human donor with Susac syndrome. Sample: CD8+ T cells from PBMCs. The CDR3 spells CASSPPTKPGTGELFF. The CDR3 bases are TGTGCCAGCAGCCCCCCCACGAAGCCGGGCACCGGGGAGCTGTTTTTT.